This T cell receptor beta chain emerged from a study of graft-versus-host responses after intestinal transplantation. Whole-study context: Tacrolimus and steroids were given for 3 to 4 years to all recipients after anti-thymocyte globulin induction.

Study outcomes and limitations: Researchers found peak circulating GvH clone levels linked to early post-transplant HvG declines. Patients who carried graft-donor T cell macrochimerism also had high graft-versus-host to host-versus-graft clonal ratios in their allografts. Detected in recipient marrow were GvH clones, some of which were first observed in ileum or blood.

Measured with immunoSEQ multiplex PCR; TCRdb has only the in-frame clones, and not every one. The data hold more than 60,000 clones, with roughly 88% observed a single time. For this clone: The antigen is undetermined.

This sequence originates from a human donor who received an intestinal transplant. Sample: unstimulated CD8+ T cells sorted from spleen or lymph node cells, taken before intestinal transplant.

CDR3 bases: TGCGCCAGCAGCTACATAATACAGGGGGCGAGTATGTCCACAGATACGCAGTATTTT. Its protein is CASSYIIQGASMSTDTQYF. The rearrangement uses TRBV5-1 and TRBJ2-3, with 9 bases that match TRBD1. The CDR3 is made up of 19 amino acids. Germline values: CDR1 SGHRS, CDR2 YFSETQ. With 3 bases clipped from V and 2 bases from J, the junction kept 16 bases outside the gene matches.